These 26 T cell receptor beta chains share one sample of origin, sequenced in a study of blood T cell repertoires in COVID-19. TCRdb keeps only in-frame clones here, not all; method: immunoSEQ multiplex PCR. The profile shows approximately 320,000 clones, 90% of them singletons. The specimen was PBMCs or T cells enriched from blood (not recorded which). Receptor source: a man in his sixties who had recovered from COVID-19.

The genes are TRBV5-1 and TRBJ1-6, with TRBD1 as a possible D gene (5 bases). V lost 0 bases and J 5 bases, leaving 6 bases between the germline ends. Per germline, CDR1 SGHRS and CDR2 YFSETQ. This CDR3 spans 14 amino acids. The DNA of the CDR3 is TGCGCCAGCAGCTTGGTAGGGGATAATTCACCCCTCCACTTT. This sequence encodes CASSLVGDNSPLHF.

This chain connects TRBV10-3 to TRBJ2-3; TRBD2 agrees at 9 bases. The CDR3 is 15 amino acids. The trim removed 2 bases at V and 6 bases at J, leaving 6 bases unmatched. CDR1 is ENHRY, CDR2 SYGVKD, per germline. For the CDR3, the DNA is TGTGCCATCAGTGAGCTAGCTGGGACTAGCGATACGCAGTATTTT. Protein: CAISELAGTSDTQYF.

This rearrangement joins TRBV6-5 to TRBJ1-4, with TRBD1 matching 7 bases. CDR1 and CDR2 from the germline V gene are MNHEY and SVGAGI. The V segment lost 9 bases and the J segment 7 bases; nucleotides outside the gene matches: 8. CDR3 size: 13 residues. The CDR3 sequence is CASQRQGSEKLFF. The CDR3, as DNA: TGTGCCAGTCAAAGACAGGGAAGTGAAAAACTGTTTTTT.

The genes are TRBV5-4 and TRBJ1-1; no reliable D call. The germline V gene encodes CDR1 SGHNT and CDR2 YYREEE (reference sequence). The V gene lost 4 bases and the J gene lost 1 base, with 8 bases spanning the gap. This CDR3 is 13 amino acids long. CDR3 amino acids: CASSSSRNTEAFF. CDR3 DNA: TGTGCCAGCAGCAGTTCCAGGAACACTGAAGCTTTCTTT.

The chain links TRBV18 to TRBJ1-1; no reliable D call. This CDR3 is built from 13 residues. CDR1 and CDR2 (germline): KGHSH, LQKENI. V was trimmed by 4 bases and J by 0 bases, leaving 6 bases between them. The CDR3 nucleotides read TGTGCCAGCTCACGTCCCTTGAACACTGAAGCTTTCTTT. Protein product: CASSRPLNTEAFF.

V gene TRBV10-3 combines with J gene TRBJ2-7; 7 bases agree with TRBD2. This CDR3 spans 16 amino acids. Germline V CDR1 and CDR2: ENHRY, SYGVKD. V gave up 4 bases and J gave up 2 bases; unmatched junction bases: 11. CDR3 sequence reads: CAISALAGTTTYEQYF. CDR3 in DNA: TGTGCCATCAGTGCCTTAGCCGGGACTACCACCTACGAGCAGTACTTC.

The V and J genes are TRBV4-3 and TRBJ2-3; 10 bases align to TRBD1. Germline V gene sequence: CDR1 LGHNA, CDR2 YSLEER. V lost 0 bases, J lost 5 bases, and 2 bases stayed unmatched. The CDR3 has 15 amino acids. This CDR3 reads CASSQEDRGKDTQYF. The DNA for the CDR3 is TGCGCCAGCAGCCAAGAGGACAGGGGGAAAGATACGCAGTATTTT.

The chain uses TRBV28 and TRBJ2-1; TRBD1 matches 8 bases. Germline V gene lookup returns CDR1 MDHEN and CDR2 SYDVKM. This CDR3 has 16 amino acids. Trimming took 3 bases from V and 0 from J; bases not matched to a gene: 4. For the CDR3, the DNA is TGTGCCAGCAGTTTCGGGACAGGTGGCTCCTACAATGAGCAGTTCTTC. This translates into CASSFGTGGSYNEQFF. Based on the CDR3 plus reference TRBV28 and TRBJ2-1, the full variable domain is DVKVTQSSRYLVKRTGEKVFLECVQDMDHENMFWYRQDPGLGLRLIYFSYDVKMKEKGDIPEGYSVSREKKERFSLILESASTNQTSMYLCASSFGTGGSYNEQFFGPGTRLTVL.

The CDR3 protein is CASSLGRATEAFF. The CDR3 DNA follows: TGTGCCAGCAGCTTAGGTCGTGCGACTGAAGCTTTCTTT. This sequence joins TRBV7-3 and TRBJ1-1; unclear D gene. CDR1 and CDR2 from the germline V gene are SGHTA and FQGTGA. There are 13 residues in the CDR3. V lost 2 bases to trimming and J lost 5 bases, with 9 bases between them. The full variable domain, its missing parts supplied by reference TRBV7-3 and TRBJ1-1, is GAGVSQTPSNKVTEKGKYVELRCDPISGHTALYWYRQSLGQGPEFLIYFQGTGAADDSGLPNDRFFAVRPEGSVSTLKIQRTERGDSAVYLCASSLGRATEAFFGQGTRLTVV.

DNA of the CDR3: TGCGCCAGCTGCCCCTCTGGCCAGTTAAGCTATGGCTACACCTTC. Encoded protein: CASCPSGQLSYGYTF. This sequence joins TRBV10-2 and TRBJ1-2, with D hard to call. The V and J ends lost 8 bases and 4 bases respectively, with 20 bases between them. The CDR3 length is 15 residues. The germline CDR1 and CDR2 sequences are WSHSY and SAAADI.

The gene calls are TRBV11-3 and TRBJ1-5; TRBD1 aligns across 8 bases. This CDR3 region has 16 residues. Trimming at V came to 5 bases and at J to 6 bases, leaving 12 bases not matched to a gene. Germline CDR1 is SGHNT and CDR2 is YENEEA. The CDR3 spells CASSRLRTGFRQPQHF. For the CDR3, the DNA is TGTGCCAGCAGCCGGCTAAGGACAGGGTTTCGTCAGCCCCAGCATTTT.

V gene TRBV3-1 (or the pseudogene TRBV3-2) combines with J gene TRBJ2-1, with D uncertain. V was pared by 7 bases and J by 6 bases, with 16 bases between. CDR3 length: 14 amino acids. Germline V lookup: CDR1 LGHDT, CDR2 YNNKEL (reference sequence). This chain's CDR3 is CASTHTGLLNEQFF. CDR3 nucleotides: TGTGCCAGCACCCACACCGGGTTACTCAATGAGCAGTTCTTC.

This chain connects TRBV6-5 to TRBJ1-5; D is unclear. This CDR3 spans 13 amino acids. From germline, CDR1 is MNHEY and CDR2 SVGAGI. V gave up 5 bases and J gave up 4 bases, with 9 bases separating them. In DNA, the CDR3 is TGTGCCAGCAGTAGCAATTGGAATCAGCCCCAGCATTTT. This gives the protein CASSSNWNQPQHF.

This clone has a single count. This chain joins TRBV27 and TRBJ1-2, with D hard to call. Deletions cut 4 bases from V and 5 bases from J, with 8 bases between. The CDR3 has 12 amino acids. The germline V gene encodes CDR1 MNHEY and CDR2 SMNVEV (reference sequence). In DNA form, the CDR3 reads TGTGCCAGCAGTTCTCCGGGGTATGGCTACACCTTC. It encodes CASSSPGYGYTF.

This chain connects TRBV6-6 to TRBJ2-7, with 9 bases identical to TRBD1. Germline CDR1 reads MNHNY; CDR2 reads SVGAGI (reference sequence). The CDR3 contains 15 residues. Unmatched junction bases numbered 11, after V lost 6 bases and J lost 5 bases. In DNA form, the CDR3 reads TGTGCCAGCAGACTAACCGGGACAGGGCGAAACGAGCAGTACTTC. Its protein is CASRLTGTGRNEQYF.

The chain has TRBV5-1 and TRBJ1-1, with 7 bases lining up with TRBD1. In germline, CDR1 is SGHRS, CDR2 YFSETQ. J gave up 1 base and V 4 bases, and 4 bases lay outside the gene matches. The CDR3 extends over 14 amino acids. The CDR3 coding sequence is TGCGCCAGCAGCGCGAGACAGGGGAACACTGAAGCTTTCTTT. It is translated as CASSARQGNTEAFF. Variable domain in full (rest from reference TRBV5-1 and TRBJ1-1): KAGVTQTPRYLIKTRGQQVTLSCSPISGHRSVSWYQQTPGQGLQFLFEYFSETQRNKGNFPGRFSGRQFSNSRSEMNVSTLELGDSALYLCASSARQGNTEAFFGQGTRLTVV.

This chain links TRBV25-1 with TRBJ1-2, with a weak D call TRBD1 (6 bases). The CDR3 loop spans 17 amino acids. V was clipped by 4 bases and J by 4 bases, with 22 bases between them. Looked up from germline, CDR1 is MGHDK and CDR2 is SYGVNS. CDR3: CASSGLQGWGASYGYTF. The CDR3 nucleotides read TGTGCCAGCAGTGGTCTACAGGGTTGGGGAGCTAGCTATGGCTACACCTTC.

This clone was seen once. V usage is TRBV6-1 and J usage is TRBJ1-5; the D is unclear. Trimming took 1 base from V and 4 from J, leaving 8 bases between them. CDR1 and CDR2 (germline): MNHNS, SASEGT. The CDR3 length is 14 residues. DNA for the CDR3: TGTGCCAGCAGTGAAGGCATCAGTAATCAGCCCCAGCATTTT. Encoded protein: CASSEGISNQPQHF.

This clone was detected once. The CDR3 coding sequence is TGTGCCAGCAGCTTAGTGGCGACAGGAAGCAACACTGAAGCTTTCTTT. Translation: CASSLVATGSNTEAFF. This chain connects TRBV7-2 to TRBJ1-1; weak D call: TRBD1 (6 bases). This CDR3 is 16 amino acids long. V dropped 1 base and J dropped 2 bases, with 14 bases sitting between them. Germline assignment: CDR1 SGHTA and CDR2 FQGNSA.

The chain employs TRBV9 and TRBJ2-1, with D possibly being TRBD2 (6 bases). Trimming removed 0 bases from V and 2 bases from J, with 9 bases in between. The CDR3 length is 15 residues. Germline V gene data show CDR1 as SGDLS and CDR2 as YYNGEE. This CDR3 reads CASSVELATYNEQFF. The CDR3 DNA reads TGTGCCAGCAGCGTAGAACTAGCAACCTACAATGAGCAGTTCTTC.

CDR3 sequence reads: CASSIGQGANEQYF. The CDR3 coding sequence is TGTGCCAGCAGTATCGGACAGGGGGCCAACGAGCAGTACTTC. The V gene is TRBV27, the J gene TRBJ2-7; 11 nucleotides align to TRBD1. CDR1 MNHEY and CDR2 SMNVEV come from the germline V gene (reference sequence). Trimming removed 5 bases from V and 5 bases from J; junction bases left unmatched: 5. CDR3 length equals 14 residues.

The chain is built from TRBV7-9 and TRBJ2-7; the match to TRBD2 covers 14 bases. This CDR3 has 16 residues. The germline gives CDR1 SEHNR, CDR2 FQNEAQ (reference sequence). After removal of 5 bases from V and 4 bases from J, the junction contained 7 bases not matched to a gene. For the CDR3, the DNA is TGTGCCAGCAGCCACAACGGACTAGCGGGAGGTTACGAGCAGTACTTC. It codes for CASSHNGLAGGYEQYF.

This clone was recorded only once. This rearrangement joins TRBV5-5 to TRBJ1-2, with no clear D. This CDR3 is 13 amino acids long. Trimming shortened V by 1 base and J by 4 bases, and 8 bases separated the two germline ends. CDR1 is SGHKS and CDR2 is YYEKEE in the germline V gene (reference sequence). The CDR3 DNA reads as TGTGCCAGCAGCTTGTCGAAGAGCTATGGCTACACCTTC. Protein product: CASSLSKSYGYTF.

The CDR3 DNA is TGTGCCAGCTCCCGAGACTCGGGAAATCAGCCCCAGCATTTT. It is translated as CASSRDSGNQPQHF. V usage is TRBV18 and J usage is TRBJ1-5; D gene unclear. The CDR3 totals 14 residues. Germline V gives CDR1 KGHSH, CDR2 LQKENI. Trimming removed 6 bases from V and 4 bases from J, with 13 bases in between.

The chain combines TRBV7-8 with TRBJ2-1, with TRBD2 identical over 8 bases. Per the germline V gene, CDR1 is SGHVS and CDR2 is FQNEAQ. The CDR3 is 15 amino acids. V was pared by 7 bases and J by 8 bases, with 13 bases of the junction left unmatched. CDR3 sequence reads: CASTISSGSGDEQFF. The CDR3 nucleotides read TGTGCCAGCACCATCTCCAGCGGGAGTGGGGATGAGCAGTTCTTC.

The chain recombines TRBV19 with TRBJ2-1; D may be TRBD2 (6 bases). The CDR3 runs 15 residues. Trimming cost V 4 bases and J 0 bases, with 10 bases left between them. Germline-derived CDR1 and CDR2 are LNHDA and SQIVND (reference sequence). The CDR3 sequence is CASSTGLSSYNEQFF. The CDR3 DNA follows: TGTGCCAGTAGTACGGGACTCAGCTCCTACAATGAGCAGTTCTTC. Using reference TRBV19 and TRBJ2-1 for the parts outside the CDR3, the full variable domain is DGGITQSPKYLFRKEGQNVTLSCEQNLNHDAMYWYRQDPGQGLRLIYYSQIVNDFQKGDIAEGYSVSREKKESFPLTVTSAQKNPTAFYLCASSTGLSSYNEQFFGPGTRLTVL.